A selection of T cell receptor beta chains follows, all from one sample in a study of blood T cell repertoires in COVID-19. Sequencing was performed with immunoSEQ multiplex PCR; in TCRdb, only in-frame clones are kept and a portion is missing. The table shows 200,000 to 250,000 clones, with more than 80% occurring only once. The specimen sequenced was peripheral blood. Receptors originate from a man aged 30 to 39 who had recovered from COVID-19. CDR3s include the opening cysteine and the closing phenylalanine or tryptophan. The D gene is left open where the match is weak. Size is stated for part of the rows, as once, few or many counts, or as a class when the clone is expanded.

D	V	J	size	DNA	CDR3
.	TRBV5-8	TRBJ1-6	.	TGTGCCAGCTTTACGGGGTCCTATAATTCACCCCTCCACTTT	CASFTGSYNSPLHF
TRBD1	TRBV29-1	TRBJ2-5	.	TGCAGCGTAGACAGGGGAGGAGAGACCCAGTACTTC	CSVDRGGETQYF
.	TRBV12-3/TRBV12-4	TRBJ1-2	.	TGTGCCAGCAGTTCACAGGGTTATTGGGGCTACACCTTC	CASSSQGYWGYTF
TRBD1	TRBV7-9	TRBJ2-5	.	TGTGCCAGCAGCGCCTCCGGACAGGGGGAGGGAGAGACCCAGTACTTC	CASSASGQGEGETQYF
.	TRBV7-2	TRBJ1-5	.	TGTGCCAGCAGCTTAGAGGGCAGGGGCCAGCATTTT	CASSLEGRGQHF
TRBD1	TRBV6-5	TRBJ2-7	.	TGTGCCAGCAGCCGGACAGGCTACGAGCAGTACTTC	CASSRTGYEQYF
.	TRBV28	TRBJ1-2	.	TGTGCCAGCTCCCTGGGGGGGCGCAGTGGCTACACCTTC	CASSLGGRSGYTF
.	TRBV19	TRBJ1-2	.	TGTGCCAGTAGTATAGATTCTGGAGGTTTAGGAATTGGCTACACCTTC	CASSIDSGGLGIGYTF
TRBD1	TRBV24-1	TRBJ2-2	.	TGTGCCACCAGTGACTCCGGACAGGGGAGCTACACCGGGGAGCTGTTTTTT	CATSDSGQGSYTGELFF
TRBD1	TRBV18	TRBJ1-2	.	TGTGCCAGCACTTTTCGACAGGGCCACTATGGCTACACCTTC	CASTFRQGHYGYTF
.	TRBV2	TRBJ2-7	once	TGTGCCAGCAGTGATCAGCGGACCTACGAGCAGTACTTC	CASSDQRTYEQYF
.	TRBV5-6	TRBJ2-1	once	TGTGCCAGCAGCTGGGGGACCGGGGGTGGGTTCTTC	CASSWGTGGGFF
TRBD1	TRBV6-2/TRBV6-3	TRBJ1-1	.	TGTGCCAGCAGTTACACCGGGACAGGTATGAACACTGAAGCTTTCTTT	CASSYTGTGMNTEAFF
.	TRBV6-4	TRBJ2-2	few	TGTGCCAGCAGTGACTCGGAGTTACAGGAGAACACCGGGGAGCTGTTTTTT	CASSDSELQENTGELFF
TRBD1	TRBV2	TRBJ1-2	.	TGTGCCAGCAGTGAAACCGAGAGGGGGCCCTTCAACTATGGCTACACCTTC	CASSETERGPFNYGYTF
TRBD1	TRBV19	TRBJ1-5	.	TGTGCCAGTAGTGACAGGGCCGGTCAGCCCCAGCATTTT	CASSDRAGQPQHF
.	TRBV10-3	TRBJ1-2	.	TGTGCCATCAGTGGCCAGGCAGGGCCCTATGGCTACACCTTC	CAISGQAGPYGYTF
.	TRBV12-3/TRBV12-4	TRBJ1-5	.	TGTGCCAGCAGCGTTTATAGCAATCAGCCCCAGCATTTT	CASSVYSNQPQHF
TRBD2	TRBV9	TRBJ2-3	.	TGTGCCAGCAGCGCCGTCAGCGGGGGGCGCACAGATACGCAGTATTTT	CASSAVSGGRTDTQYF
.	TRBV7-8	TRBJ1-1	.	TGTGCCAGCGGGTTGGGAGGGGCCAACAGCCAGTACACTGAAGCTTTCTTT	CASGLGGANSQYTEAFF
.	TRBV5-1	TRBJ2-1	.	TGCGCCAGCAGCCAGGACCTAGCTTCGGGCTACAATGAGCAGTTCTTC	CASSQDLASGYNEQFF
.	TRBV7-9	TRBJ1-1	.	TGTGCCAGCAGCTTAGACCCGGACATAGAAGCTTTCTTT	CASSLDPDIEAFF
.	TRBV4-2	TRBJ1-1	.	TGTGCCAGCAGCCAAGTAAATTTCGCAGATGAAGCTTTCTTT	CASSQVNFADEAFF
.	TRBV4-3	TRBJ1-3	many	TGCGCCAGCAGCCAAGATCTCTCTAGCTGGTCGGGAAACACCATATATTTT	CASSQDLSSWSGNTIYF
.	TRBV7-9	TRBJ1-2	.	TGCGAACCCTACAGGAGTAACTATGGCTACACCTTC	CEPYRSNYGYTF
TRBD1	TRBV5-1	TRBJ2-1	.	TGCGCCAGCAGCCTTACCGGGACAGGGGGTATCGATGAGCAGTTCTTC	CASSLTGTGGIDEQFF
.	TRBV6-2/TRBV6-3	TRBJ1-1	.	TGTGCCAGCAGTTCCGTGTCCCCTGAAGCTTTCTTT	CASSSVSPEAFF
.	TRBV6-5	TRBJ2-4	.	TGTGCCAGCCGGGACTCACTAGCCAAAAACATTCAGTACTTC	CASRDSLAKNIQYF
.	TRBV5-4	TRBJ1-1	.	TGTGCCAGCAGCTTTGTCGGTGGGCCTGAAGCTTTCTTT	CASSFVGGPEAFF
TRBD2	TRBV6-1	TRBJ2-2	few	TGTGCCAGCAGCTGGGAGGGCACCGGGGAGCTGTTTTTT	CASSWEGTGELFF
.	TRBV24-1	TRBJ2-1	.	TGTGCCACCAGTGATTTGCAAGCAGGCAACTCCTACAATGAGCAGTTCTTC	CATSDLQAGNSYNEQFF
.	TRBV11-3	TRBJ2-7	.	TGTGCCAGCAGCTTCGGAGGACCCTACTACGAGCAGTACTTC	CASSFGGPYYEQYF
TRBD2	TRBV9	TRBJ2-1	.	TGTGCCAGCAGCGTGGCGGGGAGGGATGAGCAGTTCTTC	CASSVAGRDEQFF
TRBD1	TRBV5-1	TRBJ1-6	.	TGCGCCAGCAGACAGGGGGCCCTGGGGTCACCCCTCCACTTT	CASRQGALGSPLHF
.	TRBV10-3	TRBJ2-2	once	TGTGCCATCAGTATACAGGGCGGCGGGGAGCTGTTTTTT	CAISIQGGGELFF
TRBD1	TRBV19	TRBJ1-2	.	TGTGCCAGTAGTATGGACAGGGCCTCCTATGGCTACACCTTC	CASSMDRASYGYTF
.	TRBV4-3	TRBJ1-2	.	TGCGCCAGCAGCCAACACACCTACAGGGTCGGGGGGTATGGCTACACCTTC	CASSQHTYRVGGYGYTF
TRBD1	TRBV5-1	TRBJ1-2	few	TGCGCCAGCAGCTTAGGGGACAGTCCCAACTATGGCTACACCTTC	CASSLGDSPNYGYTF
TRBD1	TRBV3-1/TRBV3-2	TRBJ1-1	.	TGTGCCAGCAGCCAAGACCGAGACAGGGATTGGAACACTGAAGCTTTCTTT	CASSQDRDRDWNTEAFF
TRBD1	TRBV6-4	TRBJ2-2	once	TGTGCCAGCAGTGACTCACGACAGGGAGTCACCGGGGAGCTGTTTTTT	CASSDSRQGVTGELFF
.	TRBV11-2	TRBJ2-2	.	TGTGCCAGCAGCGAGGGGAGGCAACTGTTTTTT	CASSEGRQLFF
TRBD1	TRBV4-3	TRBJ2-7	.	TGCGCCAGCAGCCAAGCGACGACAGGGAGCTCCTACGAGCAGTACTTC	CASSQATTGSSYEQYF
TRBD2	TRBV5-4	TRBJ2-2	.	TGTGCCAGCAGCAATCCCCTCGGACTAGCGGGGGCCAACACCGGGGAGCTGTTTTTT	CASSNPLGLAGANTGELFF
.	TRBV11-2	TRBJ2-1	few	TGTGCCAGCAGCTTGTTAGCACGGGCGGGTGAGCAGTTCTTC	CASSLLARAGEQFF
TRBD2	TRBV4-2	TRBJ2-7	once	TGTGCCAGCAGCCCCCAGGGACTAGCGGGGTACGAGCAGTACTTC	CASSPQGLAGYEQYF
.	TRBV4-2	TRBJ1-6	.	TGTGCCAGCAGCCAAGTTTCCCGCTCCTATAATTCACCCCTCCACTTT	CASSQVSRSYNSPLHF
.	TRBV7-2	TRBJ2-5	.	TGTGCCAGCATACGGAGGCTGGTAGGGGAGACCCAGTACTTC	CASIRRLVGETQYF
TRBD2	TRBV7-9	TRBJ2-3	once	TGTGCCAGCAGCCCCTGGGCGGGGGGCACAGATACGCAGTATTTT	CASSPWAGGTDTQYF
TRBD1	TRBV6-4	TRBJ1-1	.	TGTGCCAGCAGTGAATCTCCGGGACAGGTGAGCACTGAAGCTTTCTTT	CASSESPGQVSTEAFF
TRBD2	TRBV24-1	TRBJ2-1	.	TGTGCCACCAGTGCTTCGGCTAGCGGGGGGACGAGTCTTAATGAGCAGTTCTTC	CATSASASGGTSLNEQFF
TRBD1	TRBV9	TRBJ2-7	.	TGTGCCAGCAGCGTCTCACCCTGGACAGGGGGGGGTGAGCAGTACTTC	CASSVSPWTGGGEQYF
TRBD1	TRBV3-1/TRBV3-2	TRBJ2-3	once	TGTGCCACCCGACAGGGCAATGAGATACATACGCAGTATTTT	CATRQGNEIHTQYF
.	TRBV6-2/TRBV6-3	TRBJ2-7	few	TGTGCCAGCAGTTTTACCTACGAGCAGTACTTC	CASSFTYEQYF
TRBD1	TRBV29-1	TRBJ2-5	.	TGCAGCGTCTTACAGGGGAGAGAGACCCAGTACTTC	CSVLQGRETQYF
.	TRBV4-3	TRBJ1-2	.	TGCGCCAGCAGCCAAGAGGCCAGGCGCCGCTACACCTTC	CASSQEARRRYTF